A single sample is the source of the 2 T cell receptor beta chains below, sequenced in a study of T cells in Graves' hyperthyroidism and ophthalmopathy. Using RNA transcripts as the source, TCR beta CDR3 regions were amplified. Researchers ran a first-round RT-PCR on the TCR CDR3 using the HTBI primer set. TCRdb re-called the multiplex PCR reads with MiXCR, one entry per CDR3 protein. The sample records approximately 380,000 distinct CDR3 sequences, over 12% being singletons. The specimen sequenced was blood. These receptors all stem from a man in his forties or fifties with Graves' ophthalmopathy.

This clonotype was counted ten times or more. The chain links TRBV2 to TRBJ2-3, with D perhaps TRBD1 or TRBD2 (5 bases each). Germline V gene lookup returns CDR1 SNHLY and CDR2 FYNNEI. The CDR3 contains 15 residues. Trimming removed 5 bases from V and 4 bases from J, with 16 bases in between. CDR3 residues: CASSSGSSGPDTQYF. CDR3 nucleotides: TGTGCCAGCAGTTCAGGGAGTTCCGGTCCAGATACGCAGTATTTT.

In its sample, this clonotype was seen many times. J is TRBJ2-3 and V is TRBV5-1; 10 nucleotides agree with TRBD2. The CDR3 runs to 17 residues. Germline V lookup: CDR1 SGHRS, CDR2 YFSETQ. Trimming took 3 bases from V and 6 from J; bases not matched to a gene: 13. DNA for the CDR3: TGCGCCAGCAGCTGGGCGGTACTAGCGGGGATGGCCGATACGCAGTATTTT. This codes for CASSWAVLAGMADTQYF.